Reported below is one T cell receptor beta chain. This specimen comes from a study of T-cell memory formation after mild COVID-19. Turning to the study itself: The two donors had largely donor-specific TCR clusters.

After 5'RACE with constant-segment primers, TCR alpha and TCR beta cDNA libraries carrying sample barcodes and UMIs were obtained. A single record per CDR3 protein comes from TCRdb applying MiXCR to the 5' RACE reads. Among 90,000 to 120,000 distinct CDR3 sequences listed, roughly 11% were seen once. This CDR3 has 13 amino acids. V gave up 2 bases and J gave up 0 bases, with 4 bases separating them. From germline, CDR1 is SEHNR and CDR2 FQNEAQ (reference sequence). Sequencing was carried out using PBMCs or a T cell subset sorted from them (not recorded which). This chain joins TRBV7-9 and TRBJ1-1; D gene uncertain. This receptor was taken from a man between 18 and 35 years old who had mild COVID-19 (a few samples of this study predate the infection). Cell type and time point are not known. The CDR3 DNA is TGTGCCAGCAGCTTACCCATGAACACTGAAGCTTTCTTT. Protein product: CASSLPMNTEAFF.